Below, 28 T cell receptor beta chains from the same sample are listed, as sequenced in a study of cytomegalovirus exposure and HLA in healthy donors. 60 Vbeta and 13 Jbeta primers were used in PCR. TCRdb keeps only in-frame clones here, not all; method: immunoSEQ multiplex PCR. This sample's clone table lists 25,000 to 30,000 clones. The source material was PBMCs. These receptors all stem from a man aged 25-40 years in good health and CMV-seronegative.

The chain has TRBV13 and TRBJ2-7; D is uncertain. The CDR3 sequence is 13 residues long. V lost 8 bases, J lost 2 bases, and 13 bases lay in between. Germline V gene sequence: CDR1 PRHDT, CDR2 FYEKMQ (reference sequence). As DNA, the CDR3 is TGTGCCAGCGGAGTTGACGGTCCCTACGAGCAGTACTTC. It encodes CASGVDGPYEQYF.

The rearrangement joins TRBV5-8 to TRBJ1-5; 7 nucleotides agree with TRBD1. V shed 2 bases, J shed 6 bases, and the junction held 8 bases outside the gene matches. The CDR3 totals 15 residues. Germline V gives CDR1 SGHTS, CDR2 YDEGEE. In nucleotides, the CDR3 is TGTGCCAGCAGCTTTAAGGGGGCCTGGGCTCAGCCCCAGCATTTT. This gives the protein CASSFKGAWAQPQHF. Variable domain in full (rest from reference TRBV5-8 and TRBJ1-5): EAGVTQSPTHLIKTRGQQATLRCSPISGHTSVYWYQQALGLGLQFLLWYDEGEERNRGNFPPRFSGRQFPNYSSELNVNALELEDSALYLCASSFKGAWAQPQHFGDGTRLSIL.

The V call is TRBV25-1, the J call TRBJ2-3; TRBD2 aligns across 7 bases. The V gene's germline CDR1 is MGHDK and CDR2 SYGVNS. The CDR3 covers 15 residues. V shed 7 bases, J shed 2 bases, and the junction held 9 bases outside the gene matches. The CDR3 here is CASTDPAGNTDTQYF. CDR3 DNA sequence: TGTGCCAGCACAGACCCAGCGGGGAACACAGATACGCAGTATTTT.

The chain carries TRBV9 and TRBJ2-6; 9 bases are shared with TRBD2. CDR3 size: 21 residues. Trimming removed 5 bases from V and 4 bases from J; junction bases left unmatched: 22. CDR1 SGDLS and CDR2 YYNGEE come from the germline V gene. DNA for the CDR3: TGTGCCAGCAGGGCGAAGGGTAGCGGGAGTGTACGTCTGCGGGGGGCCAACGTCCTGACTTTC. It yields the protein CASRAKGSGSVRLRGANVLTF.

The chain joins TRBV28 to TRBJ1-3; D uncertain. Trimming shortened V by 3 bases and J by 4 bases, and 7 bases separated the two germline ends. The CDR3 covers 13 residues. Looked up from germline, CDR1 is MDHEN and CDR2 is SYDVKM. The CDR3 here is CASSFQWGNTIYF. CDR3 nucleotide sequence: TGTGCCAGCAGTTTTCAGTGGGGAAACACCATATATTTT.

The CDR3 DNA is TGTGCCAGCATTGCGGGGGGGAGGGCGAACACCATATATTTT. Its translation is CASIAGGRANTIYF. The V gene is TRBV30, the J gene TRBJ1-3; D is perhaps TRBD1 (5 bases). The V end was cut by 8 bases, the J end by 7 bases, with 21 bases between. Germline-derived CDR1 and CDR2 are GTSNPN and SVGIG (reference sequence). The CDR3 totals 14 residues.

The chain links TRBV7-3 to TRBJ2-5; 10 nucleotides agree with TRBD2. Trimming took 2 bases from V and 2 from J; bases not matched to a gene: 11. CDR3 length: 18 amino acids. CDR1 SGHTA and CDR2 FQGTGA come from the germline V gene. CDR3 coding DNA: TGTGCCAGCAGCTTATGGCCAGCGGGGGGGCAAGAACAAGAGACCCAGTACTTC. Translating gives CASSLWPAGGQEQETQYF.

V gene TRBV6-5 combines with J gene TRBJ1-1; D gene ambiguous. The CDR3 is 15 amino acids. V was pared by 2 bases and J by 4 bases, with 14 bases between. Looked up from germline, CDR1 is MNHEY and CDR2 is SVGAGI. CDR3 nucleotides: TGTGCCAGCAGTTACGGTGGTCCCGGGAGCACTGAAGCTTTCTTT. Protein product: CASSYGGPGSTEAFF.

The chain combines TRBV19 with TRBJ2-5; 9 nucleotides match TRBD2. After removal of 4 bases from V and 4 bases from J, the junction contained 7 bases not matched to a gene. This CDR3 is built from 15 residues. The germline CDR1 and CDR2 sequences are LNHDA and SQIVND (reference sequence). The CDR3 here is CASSTQREEGETQYF. The DNA of the CDR3 is TGTGCCAGTAGTACGCAGCGGGAGGAAGGAGAGACCCAGTACTTC.

The chain joins TRBV30 to TRBJ1-3; D possibly corresponds to TRBD1 (6 bases). The V end lost 8 bases, the J end lost 1 base, and 15 bases lay between the germline ends. Germline CDR1 and CDR2: GTSNPN and SVGIG (reference sequence). CDR3 size: 14 residues. DNA of the CDR3: TGTGCCGGAAATATACAGGGATCTGGAAACACCATATATTTT. Translating gives CAGNIQGSGNTIYF.

The rearrangement uses TRBV27 and TRBJ1-1; 9 positions match TRBD1. The CDR3 is 14 residues long. V was clipped by 7 bases and J by 5 bases; unmatched bases: 8. The germline V gene encodes CDR1 MNHEY and CDR2 SMNVEV (reference sequence). The CDR3 reads CASKPTGGGTEAFF. In DNA form, the CDR3 reads TGTGCCAGCAAACCCACAGGGGGCGGAACTGAAGCTTTCTTT.

The gene calls are TRBV5-4 and TRBJ2-7; 10 nucleotides align to TRBD2. CDR1 is SGHNT, CDR2 YYREEE, per germline (reference sequence). The CDR3 totals 17 residues. The ends lost 1 base at V and 7 bases at J; junction bases unmatched: 14. The CDR3 protein is CASSLPSSSGSLGEQYF. The CDR3 DNA reads TGTGCCAGCAGCTTGCCCAGTTCTAGCGGGAGCTTGGGGGAGCAGTACTTC.

This sequence joins TRBV7-6 and TRBJ2-5, with TRBD2 matching over 11 bases. The CDR3 sequence is 16 residues long. Germline lookup yields CDR1 SGHVS and CDR2 FNYEAQ. The trim removed 2 bases at V and 4 bases at J, leaving 6 bases unmatched. CDR3 in DNA: TGTGCCAGCAGCTTAATTAGCGGGGGGGCCGGAGAGACCCAGTACTTC. Amino acid sequence: CASSLISGGAGETQYF.

The rearrangement links TRBV18 to TRBJ1-1; 7 bases match TRBD1. This CDR3 is 16 amino acids long. The V segment lost 6 bases and the J segment 4 bases; nucleotides outside the gene matches: 14. Germline loops: CDR1 KGHSH, CDR2 LQKENI. CDR3 DNA sequence: TGTGCCAGCTCCCCTACAGGGGAAGTCTGGGGCACTGAAGCTTTCTTT. Amino acid sequence: CASSPTGEVWGTEAFF.

The chain employs TRBV25-1 and TRBJ2-1; a weak D match, TRBD1 (5 bases). Trimming removed 2 bases at V and 8 bases at J, with 13 bases between. Germline lookup yields CDR1 MGHDK and CDR2 SYGVNS. The CDR3 sequence is 14 residues long. This CDR3 is CASSEVNRRDEQFF. CDR3 in DNA: TGTGCCAGCAGTGAAGTAAACAGGCGCGATGAGCAGTTCTTC.

The chain carries TRBV4-1 and TRBJ2-1, with no clear D. V lost 4 bases to trimming and J lost 8 bases, with 15 bases between them. From germline, CDR1 is MGHRA and CDR2 YSYEKL. The CDR3 covers 14 residues. The CDR3 spells CASSRSTDYDEQFF. CDR3 coding DNA: TGCGCCAGCAGCCGATCTACCGATTACGATGAGCAGTTCTTC.

The V gene is TRBV19, the J gene TRBJ2-4, with D possibly being TRBD2 (5 bases). The CDR3 is 16 residues long. Trimming took 3 bases from V and 0 from J, leaving 12 bases between them. CDR1 is LNHDA and CDR2 is SQIVND in the germline V gene (reference sequence). CDR3 loop: CASSIRPGLAKNIQYF. CDR3 in DNA: TGTGCCAGTAGTATCCGTCCCGGACTAGCCAAAAACATTCAGTACTTC.

This chain joins TRBV4-2 and TRBJ2-1; TRBD2 might be the D (5 bases). Germline V lookup: CDR1 LGHNA, CDR2 YNFKEQ. V lost 3 bases and J lost 5, with 14 bases in between. CDR3 length equals 15 residues. This CDR3 is CASSHTDGEHNEQFF. Here the CDR3 DNA reads TGTGCCAGCAGCCACACGGACGGGGAACACAATGAGCAGTTCTTC.

The V call is TRBV19, the J call TRBJ1-5, with a weak D call TRBD1 (5 bases). Deletions cut 7 bases from V and 0 bases from J, with 10 bases between. The germline CDR1 and CDR2 sequences are LNHDA and SQIVND (reference sequence). The CDR3 is 14 residues long. The CDR3 coding sequence is TGTGCCAGTACTCGACAGTCTAGCAATCAGCCCCAGCATTTT. Residues: CASTRQSSNQPQHF.

This sequence joins TRBV9 and TRBJ1-1; D is undetermined. Germline CDR1 SGDLS, CDR2 YYNGEE. Trimming stripped 3 bases from V and 5 bases from J, with 14 bases between. This CDR3 is built from 14 residues. CDR3 bases: TGTGCCAGCAGCGATCCCATAGGGAGGACTGAAGCTTTCTTT. Translating gives CASSDPIGRTEAFF.

The chain has TRBV30 and TRBJ2-7; 8 nucleotides agree with TRBD1. The CDR3 loop spans 13 amino acids. V shed 1 base and J 6 bases; nucleotides not matched to a gene: 5. Germline V CDR1 and CDR2: GTSNPN, SVGIG (reference sequence). CDR3 DNA: TGTGCCTGGAGTGCGCCAGGGGGCATCGAGCAGTACTTC. It is translated as CAWSAPGGIEQYF.

The V and J genes are TRBV5-1 and TRBJ2-5; 9 bases fit TRBD1. Germline V gene sequence: CDR1 SGHRS, CDR2 YFSETQ. This CDR3 spans 14 amino acids. V gave up 4 bases and J gave up 5 bases; unmatched junction bases: 6. CDR3 in DNA: TGCGCCAGCAGCACGGGACAGGGTTTGGAGACCCAGTACTTC. This codes for CASSTGQGLETQYF.

The CDR3 sequence: CASTLGSYNEQFF. The CDR3 DNA sequence: TGTGCCAGCACCCTAGGTTCCTACAATGAGCAGTTCTTC. The chain is built from TRBV28 and TRBJ2-1; D not resolved. CDR1 MDHEN and CDR2 SYDVKM come from the germline V gene. With 7 bases removed from V and 1 base from J, the gap between germline ends came to 8 bases. The CDR3 spans 13 residues. Variable domain in full (rest from reference TRBV28 and TRBJ2-1): DVKVTQSSRYLVKRTGEKVFLECVQDMDHENMFWYRQDPGLGLRLIYFSYDVKMKEKGDIPEGYSVSREKKERFSLILESASTNQTSMYLCASTLGSYNEQFFGPGTRLTVL.

V usage is TRBV11-3 and J usage is TRBJ2-7; D remains unclear. The CDR3 is 12 amino acids. The germline gives CDR1 SGHNT, CDR2 YENEEA. The V gene lost 7 bases and the J gene lost 4 bases, with 11 bases spanning the gap. Written as DNA, the CDR3 is TGTGCCAGCACCCACTCCCCGTACGAGCAGTACTTC. This codes for CASTHSPYEQYF.

The chain recombines TRBV2 with TRBJ1-1; 7 bases are shared with TRBD1. The V segment lost 4 bases and the J segment 0 bases; nucleotides outside the gene matches: 2. Germline assignment: CDR1 SNHLY and CDR2 FYNNEI. This CDR3 comprises 14 residues. The chain's CDR3 is CASSGGGLNTEAFF. The CDR3 DNA is TGTGCCAGCAGTGGAGGGGGCCTGAACACTGAAGCTTTCTTT.

This chain connects TRBV28 to TRBJ2-4, with a weak D call TRBD1 (5 bases). Germline CDR1 MDHEN, CDR2 SYDVKM. There are 14 residues in the CDR3. V gave up 4 bases and J gave up 4 bases, with 11 bases separating them. The CDR3 DNA reads TGTGCCAGCAGTTCCCGCAAGGGGAAAAACATTCAGTACTTC. Protein sequence: CASSSRKGKNIQYF.

The V gene is TRBV10-3, the J gene TRBJ1-1; D is unresolved. The CDR3 is 13 amino acids. The germline V and J ends were trimmed by 4 bases and 5 bases, with 11 bases remaining between them. CDR1 is ENHRY and CDR2 is SYGVKD in the germline V gene. CDR3 sequence: CAISGGLGTEAFF. The CDR3 DNA follows: TGTGCCATCAGTGGAGGGCTGGGGACTGAAGCTTTCTTT.

This rearrangement joins TRBV30 to TRBJ2-5, with 8 positions matching TRBD1. The CDR3 totals 14 residues. Looked up from germline, CDR1 is GTSNPN and CDR2 is SVGIG (reference sequence). Trimming took 3 bases from V and 2 from J; bases not matched to a gene: 5. The CDR3 loop reads CAWSLQGVQETQYF. The CDR3 bases are TGTGCCTGGAGCCTACAGGGGGTACAAGAGACCCAGTACTTC.